Each of the 2 T cell receptor beta chains below was sequenced from the same sample in a study of radiation and T cells in renal cell carcinoma. As to time point: blood 4 weeks post-SBRT, at nephrectomy. Described treatment: 15 Gy SBRT to primary tumor, nephrectomy 4 weeks later. The data were produced by immunoSEQ multiplex PCR, yet TCRdb's version contains in-frame clones alone and is incomplete. This table has about 83,000 clones, roughly 83% appearing once. The sequencing here drew on blood, taken from a patient whose treatment included radiotherapy and nephrectomy. These receptors originate from a woman in her fifties or sixties with renal cell carcinoma.

The chain carries TRBV29-1 and TRBJ2-7; D is possibly TRBD2 (5 bases). Germline V gene lookup returns CDR1 SQVTM and CDR2 ANQGSEA. Trimming took 0 bases from V and 13 from J, leaving 19 bases between them. This CDR3 has 13 residues. The CDR3 reads CSVEDPSMASRYF. The CDR3 bases are TGCAGCGTTGAAGATCCCTCAATGGCTAGCAGATACTTC.

The chain joins TRBV28 to TRBJ1-2; D remains unclear. CDR3 length equals 13 residues. V was pared by 5 bases and J by 4 bases, with 11 bases between. Germline CDR1 MDHEN, CDR2 SYDVKM. Here the CDR3 reads CASSPGRFYGYTF. The CDR3 bases are TGTGCCAGCAGTCCAGGACGCTTCTATGGCTACACCTTC.